Given below is one T cell receptor (beta chain) in context. This entry comes from a study of technical replicates of blood from a handful of donors. Sequencing used immunoSEQ multiplex PCR; TCRdb keeps in-frame clones, though not all of them. The sample consists of approximately 99,000 clones, 95% of them appearing once. The CDR3 has 15 residues. The V end lost 0 bases, the J end lost 1 base, and 9 bases lay between the germline ends. Germline-derived CDR1 and CDR2 are MNHEY and SMNVEV (reference sequence). The sample was T cells isolated from PBMCs. The origin of this receptor is a human donor in good health. The rearrangement links TRBV27 to TRBJ2-5; the D is unclear. In DNA form, the CDR3 reads TGTGCCAGCAGTTTATCCTGGCGGAGCCAAGAGACCCAGTACTTC. This codes for CASSLSWRSQETQYF.